The next 17 T cell receptor beta chains were all read from a single sample in a study of cytomegalovirus exposure and HLA in healthy donors. 60 Vbeta and 13 Jbeta primers were used in PCR. Method: immunoSEQ multiplex PCR; TCRdb's copy keeps in-frame clones and lacks some. The repertoire consists of about 160,000 clones, with roughly 77% occurring once and the leading ten covering 4.9%. Material: PBMCs. The origin of the receptors is a male donor in good health and CMV-seronegative.

This clone was seen a few times. V gene TRBV6-6 combines with J gene TRBJ1-5, with 10 nucleotides matching TRBD1. The CDR3 spans 15 residues. Per the germline V gene, CDR1 is MNHNY and CDR2 is SVGAGI (reference sequence). V was pared by 3 bases and J by 7 bases, with 6 bases of the junction left unmatched. The CDR3 region has the DNA TGTGCCAGCAGTTATGGAGGACAGGGGGAGCAGCCCCAGCATTTT. This gives the protein CASSYGGQGEQPQHF.

A few counts support this clone. This sequence joins TRBV15 and TRBJ1-2; D is possibly TRBD1 (6 bases). Trimming took 3 bases from V and 4 from J, leaving 21 bases between them. Germline V lookup: CDR1 LNHNV, CDR2 YYDKDF (reference sequence). The CDR3 extends over 17 amino acids. The CDR3 bases are TGTGCCACCAGCAGGGAACCAAAGACAGGACTTGGCTATGGCTACACCTTC. Translating it yields CATSREPKTGLGYGYTF.

This chain links TRBV5-1 with TRBJ2-3, with 9 bases fitting TRBD2. The length of the CDR3 is 14 residues. Germline CDR1 reads SGHRS; CDR2 reads YFSETQ. V lost 6 bases, J lost 4 bases, and 6 bases stayed unmatched. DNA for the CDR3: TGCGCCAGCAACCTGGGCGGGGGGGCAGATACGCAGTATTTT. This codes for CASNLGGGADTQYF.

The V gene is TRBV2, the J gene TRBJ1-5; D call uncertain. Trimming cost V 6 bases and J 4 bases, with 16 bases left between them. Germline CDR1 reads SNHLY; CDR2 reads FYNNEI. The CDR3 totals 15 residues. This CDR3 is CASSQWRGGNQPQHF. CDR3 in DNA: TGTGCCAGCAGCCAGTGGCGAGGTGGGAATCAGCCCCAGCATTTT.

Comment on this clone: Germline is not matched at one junction end, which may reflect a read error. The chain joins TRBV7-9 to TRBJ2-7, with TRBD1 as a possible D gene (6 bases). The CDR3 length is 12 residues. Germline CDR1 SEHNR, CDR2 FQNEAQ (reference sequence). CDR3 bases: TGTTCCAGCAGCTTCTCAGGGGTCGAGCAGTACTTC. Its protein product is CSSSFSGVEQYF.

V usage is TRBV11-2 and J usage is TRBJ1-2; D uncertain. The CDR3 is made up of 14 amino acids. V was clipped by 2 bases and J by 4 bases, with 11 bases between them. The V gene's germline CDR1 is SGHAT and CDR2 FQNNGV. As DNA, the CDR3 is TGTGCCAGCAGCTTAAGTCGGGGTATCTATGGCTACACCTTC. It is translated as CASSLSRGIYGYTF.

This chain uses TRBV7-9 with TRBJ2-1; 12 bases match TRBD1. Germline V CDR1 and CDR2: SEHNR, FQNEAQ (reference sequence). Trimming removed 4 bases from V and 6 bases from J; junction bases left unmatched: 7. The CDR3 loop spans 16 amino acids. DNA for the CDR3: TGTGCCAGCAGCTCCGGGGGACAGGGGGCGGGCAATGAGCAGTTCTTC. Translation: CASSSGGQGAGNEQFF.

This chain uses TRBV10-3 with TRBJ2-3, with a tentative D call TRBD1 (6 bases). Germline V gives CDR1 ENHRY, CDR2 SYGVKD. V shed 5 bases and J shed 4 bases, with 13 bases lying between them. This CDR3 has 14 amino acids. CDR3: CAISWDTRADTQYF. The CDR3 DNA sequence: TGTGCCATCAGTTGGGACACAAGGGCAGATACGCAGTATTTT.

The rearrangement uses TRBV28 and TRBJ1-5, with 8 bases matching TRBD1. The CDR3 extends over 15 amino acids. Losses at the gene ends were 4 bases for V and 7 bases for J; bases not matched to a gene: 9. Germline lookup yields CDR1 MDHEN and CDR2 SYDVKM. The DNA for the CDR3 is TGTGCCAGCAGTTCAGGGGGCCCGGGTATCCAGCCCCAGCATTTT. It specifies CASSSGGPGIQPQHF.

This clone appeared a single time. The chain uses TRBV28 and TRBJ1-4; tentative D call: TRBD1 (6 bases). This CDR3 has 15 amino acids. Between the trimmed V and J ends, which lost 2 bases and 6 bases, there was a span of 13 bases. The germline V gene has CDR1 MDHEN and CDR2 SYDVKM. DNA of the CDR3: TGTGCCAGCAGTTTAGCGGGGGCGGGGGATGAAAAACTGTTTTTT. This gives the protein CASSLAGAGDEKLFF.

The V and J genes are TRBV19 and TRBJ2-3; 11 bases align to TRBD2. J was trimmed by 2 bases and V by 3 bases; bases with no gene match: 4. CDR1 and CDR2 from the germline V gene are LNHDA and SQIVND (reference sequence). This CDR3 spans 16 amino acids. The CDR3 loop reads CASSMFSGGVTDTQYF. CDR3 DNA sequence: TGTGCCAGTAGTATGTTTAGCGGGGGGGTCACAGATACGCAGTATTTT.

This clone was picked up one time. V usage is TRBV5-1 and J usage is TRBJ1-4, with 10 bases identical to TRBD1. Germline V CDR1 and CDR2: SGHRS, YFSETQ. This CDR3 contains 14 residues. Unmatched junction bases numbered 4, after V lost 3 bases and J lost 8 bases. This CDR3 is CASSSRDRGEKLFF. In DNA, the CDR3 is TGCGCCAGCAGCTCCCGGGACAGGGGCGAAAAACTGTTTTTT.

V gene TRBV27 combines with J gene TRBJ1-1; tentatively, D is TRBD1 (5 bases). This CDR3 spans 14 amino acids. CDR1 MNHEY and CDR2 SMNVEV come from the germline V gene (reference sequence). V lost 5 bases, J lost 4 bases, and 14 bases lay in between. The CDR3 region has the DNA TGTGCCAGCAGTACCAGGGTGGAAGGCACTGAAGCTTTCTTT. Encoded protein: CASSTRVEGTEAFF.

The V gene is TRBV11-3, the J gene TRBJ2-2, with D maybe TRBD2 (6 bases). The CDR3 covers 15 residues. The germline V and J ends were trimmed by 0 bases and 5 bases, with 10 bases remaining between them. Germline-derived CDR1 and CDR2 are SGHNT and YENEEA. CDR3 loop: CASSLDLEGTGELFF. CDR3 nucleotides: TGTGCCAGCAGCTTAGATCTGGAGGGTACCGGGGAGCTGTTTTTT.

The chain joins TRBV2 to TRBJ2-1; D may be TRBD2 (5 bases). This CDR3 contains 15 residues. V was cut by 4 bases and J by 8 bases, with 18 bases left in between. Germline loops: CDR1 SNHLY, CDR2 FYNNEI. The CDR3 DNA reads TGTGCCAGCAGTGGAGGAGGAAATCCCCTCCATGAGCAGTTCTTC. It codes for CASSGGGNPLHEQFF.

V usage is TRBV28 and J usage is TRBJ2-1; no firm D call. The CDR3 extends over 14 amino acids. Trimming removed 3 bases from V and 4 bases from J, with 10 bases in between. CDR1 MDHEN and CDR2 SYDVKM come from the germline V gene. The CDR3 DNA sequence: TGTGCCAGCAGTTTGTTAGTAGCTTACAATGAGCAGTTCTTC. Protein sequence: CASSLLVAYNEQFF.

This rearrangement joins TRBV29-1 to TRBJ1-1, with 10 bases matching TRBD1. The germline gives CDR1 SQVTM, CDR2 ANQGSEA. This CDR3 is 13 amino acids long. Germline trimming cut 6 bases from V and 6 bases from J; bases unmatched to any gene: 7. CDR3 DNA: TGCAGCGTCGGAGGGACAGGGGTCCCTGAAGCTTTCTTT. Translated: CSVGGTGVPEAFF.